Presented here are 9 T cell receptor beta chains from one specimen sequenced in a study of vaccination effects on CD4 cells after COVID-19. The culture ran for around nine days before CD4+ T cells were isolated. Each person got two doses of an mRNA SARS-CoV-2 vaccine, BNT162b2 or mRNA-1273. Repertoires were generated with immunoSEQ multiplex PCR, while TCRdb's copy carries only in-frame clones and drops some. In the table there are under 55,000 clones, 72% of which are singletons. Their antigen targets remain unknown. This specimen consisted of CD4+ T cells from PBMCs cultured without peptide, obtained after COVID-19 vaccination. These receptors were taken from a human donor who received a COVID-19 vaccine.

The CDR3 loop is CAISEMVLDLSYNEQFF. CDR3 nucleotides: TGTGCCATCAGTGAGATGGTTCTAGACCTATCCTACAATGAGCAGTTCTTC. The chain joins TRBV10-3 to TRBJ2-1, with D unresolved. The V and J ends lost 2 bases and 1 base respectively, with 15 bases between them. Germline CDR1 ENHRY, CDR2 SYGVKD. The CDR3 runs 17 residues.

The chain joins TRBV6-2 or TRBV6-3 to TRBJ2-5; D gene ambiguous. In germline, CDR1 is MNHEY, CDR2 SVGEGT. Trimming stripped 2 bases from V and 3 bases from J, with 7 bases between. The CDR3 is 13 residues long. For the CDR3, the DNA is TGTGCCAGCAGTTACAGTCCGGAAGAGACCCAGTACTTC. The encoded protein is CASSYSPEETQYF.

The chain has TRBV10-3 and TRBJ1-5; a possible D gene is TRBD1 (6 bases). The CDR3 is made up of 13 amino acids. With 4 bases removed from V and 4 bases from J, the gap between germline ends came to 8 bases. Germline V lookup: CDR1 ENHRY, CDR2 SYGVKD. CDR3 loop: CAISGTENQPQHF. CDR3 nucleotide sequence: TGTGCCATCAGTGGGACAGAGAATCAGCCCCAGCATTTT.

V is TRBV4-2 and J is TRBJ1-6; the D is unclear. CDR1 is LGHNA and CDR2 is YNFKEQ in the germline V gene. V was cut by 3 bases and J by 5 bases, with 8 bases left in between. The CDR3 spans 14 residues. In nucleotides, the CDR3 is TGTGCCAGCAGCCAGGCGGGTAATAATTCACCCCTCCACTTT. Protein: CASSQAGNNSPLHF.

V is TRBV5-4 and J is TRBJ1-2; D uncertain. V gave up 4 bases and J gave up 3 bases, with 16 bases separating them. This CDR3 spans 15 amino acids. The germline V gene has CDR1 SGHNT and CDR2 YYREEE (reference sequence). CDR3 region: CASSPVSRQDYGYTF. CDR3 sequence (DNA): TGTGCCAGCAGCCCCGTCTCGAGACAAGACTATGGCTACACCTTC.

The rearrangement links TRBV28 to TRBJ2-3; 11 bases line up with TRBD2. With 5 bases clipped from V and 5 bases from J, the junction kept 3 bases outside the gene matches. Germline CDR1 MDHEN, CDR2 SYDVKM. The CDR3 totals 14 residues. CDR3 coding DNA: TGTGCCAGCAGTCTTACTAGCGGGAGAGATACGCAGTATTTT. It is translated as CASSLTSGRDTQYF.

This clone appeared a single time. This rearrangement joins TRBV18 to TRBJ2-4, with D tentatively TRBD2 (5 bases). The V end was cut by 6 bases, the J end by 3 bases, with 15 bases between. Germline V gene sequence: CDR1 KGHSH, CDR2 LQKENI. The CDR3 has 15 amino acids. The CDR3 region has the DNA TGTGCCAGCTCTTCATTAGGGAGAAACAAAAACATTCAGTACTTC. Translated: CASSSLGRNKNIQYF.

The rearrangement links TRBV5-1 to TRBJ1-1, with D possibly TRBD1 on 5 matching bases. V was pared by 3 bases and J by 1 base, with 10 bases between. Per the germline V gene, CDR1 is SGHRS and CDR2 is YFSETQ. The CDR3 spans 14 residues. This CDR3 reads CASSSDRQNTEAFF. For the CDR3, the DNA is TGCGCCAGCAGCTCCGACAGACAGAACACTGAAGCTTTCTTT.

The rearrangement links TRBV7-2 to TRBJ1-5, with a possible D match to TRBD1 (5 bases). The germline CDR1 and CDR2 sequences are SGHTA and FQGNSA. This CDR3 contains 17 residues. The V end was cut by 1 base, the J end by 0 bases, with 13 bases between. The CDR3 nucleotides read TGTGCCAGCAGCTTAGTAGGGAGACAGATTAGCAATCAGCCCCAGCATTTT. Protein: CASSLVGRQISNQPQHF.